The rows below give T cell receptor beta chains drawn from one sample of a study of CD8+CD57+ T cells in acquired aplastic anemia. Each CDR3 protein is one row after TCRdb ran MiXCR on the reads. Among about 180,000 distinct CDR3 sequences listed, under 55% were seen once. The sample was sorted CD4+, CD8+, or CD8+CD57+ T cells (not recorded which) from PBMCs. The receptors shown here come from a human donor with aplastic anemia. CDR3s include the opening cysteine and the closing phenylalanine or tryptophan. The order of the fields is D gene, V gene, clone size, J gene, CDR3 length, CDR3 protein, CDR3 DNA. The D gene is left open where the match is weak. A row's size may be missing; if present it is once, few, many or a size class.

>NA|TRBV5-1|many|TRBJ2-6|13
CASMEAGANVLTF
TGCGCCAGCATGGAGGCTGGGGCCAACGTCCTGACTTTC
>TRBD1|TRBV6-1|NA|TRBJ2-7|13
CATSQGAGYEQYF
TGTGCCACCTCCCAGGGGGCCGGTTACGAGCAGTACTTC
>NA|TRBV15|many|TRBJ1-4|18
CATSRGGGAGGRNEKLFF
TGTGCCACCAGCAGAGGAGGGGGGGCCGGGGGACGAAATGAAAAACTGTTTTTT
>NA|TRBV25-1|NA|TRBJ1-2|14
CASSEYTDLYGYTF
TGTGCCAGCAGTGAATATACGGACCTCTATGGCTACACCTTC
>TRBD2|TRBV12-3/TRBV12-4|NA|TRBJ2-7|15
CASSWGRGALYEQYF
TGTGCCAGCAGCTGGGGGCGGGGGGCATTATACGAGCAGTACTTC
>TRBD2|TRBV24-1|many|TRBJ2-3|18
CATSEPSGGAVGTDTQYF
TGTGCCACCAGTGAACCTAGCGGGGGGGCCGTGGGCACAGATACGCAGTATTTT
>NA|TRBV15|NA|TRBJ2-1|14
CATSSSSSYNEQFF
TGTGCCACCAGCAGCTCGAGCTCCTACAATGAGCAGTTCTTC
>NA|TRBV7-2|NA|TRBJ2-7|12
CASRQGPDEQYF
TGTGCCAGCAGGCAGGGGCCCGACGAGCAGTACTTC
>NA|TRBV10-3|few|TRBJ1-1|14
CAISGTGENTEAFF
TGTGCCATCAGTGGCACTGGAGAGAACACTGAAGCTTTCTTT
>NA|TRBV29-1|NA|TRBJ2-7|12
CSLVARGYEQYF
TGCAGCTTGGTAGCCAGGGGCTACGAGCAGTACTTC
>TRBD1|TRBV24-1|few|TRBJ2-7|16
CATSDLVQGASYEQYF
TGTGCCACCAGTGATTTGGTACAGGGGGCGTCCTACGAGCAGTACTTC
>NA|TRBV7-2|few|TRBJ1-2|15
CASSSLPQGPYGYTF
TGTGCCAGCAGCTCCCTACCACAGGGCCCATATGGCTACACCTTC
>NA|TRBV11-2|NA|TRBJ2-1|15
CASSSRTASYNEQFF
TGTGCCAGCAGCTCCCGGACTGCCTCCTACAATGAGCAGTTCTTC
>TRBD1|TRBV9|many|TRBJ1-5|15
CASSVGQASNQPQHF
TGTGCCAGCAGCGTCGGACAGGCTAGCAATCAGCCCCAGCATTTT
>NA|TRBV6-4|many|TRBJ2-7|13
CASSDSLSYEQYF
TGTGCCAGCAGTGACTCCCTCTCCTACGAGCAGTACTTC
>NA|TRBV10-3|NA|TRBJ2-2|10
CAIKDGELFF
TGTGCCATCAAGGATGGGGAGCTGTTTTTT
>TRBD1|TRBV20-1|many|TRBJ1-4|14
CSARADRGGEKLFF
TGCAGTGCTAGAGCGGACAGGGGGGGTGAAAAACTGTTTTTT
>NA|TRBV27|once|TRBJ2-3|15
CASSSSRTVTDTQYF
TGTGCCAGCAGTTCATCGAGGACAGTCACAGATACGCAGTATTTT
>NA|TRBV5-1|many|TRBJ1-1|13
CASSSGVGTEAFF
TGCGCCAGCAGTTCAGGGGTCGGTACTGAAGCTTTCTTT
>TRBD2|TRBV12-3/TRBV12-4|many|TRBJ2-7|14
CASSWTSGTYEQYF
TGTGCCAGCAGTTGGACTAGCGGGACCTACGAGCAGTACTTC
>NA|TRBV9|many|TRBJ1-2|13
CASSLDVDYGYTF
TGTGCCAGCAGCCTTGACGTAGACTATGGCTACACCTTC
>NA|TRBV5-6|many|TRBJ1-1|16
CASSQTPGQPNTEAFF
TGTGCCAGCAGCCAAACACCGGGACAACCGAACACTGAAGCTTTCTTT
>NA|TRBV12-3/TRBV12-4|NA|TRBJ2-7|13
CASSQRDDRPGYF
TGTGCCAGCAGTCAACGCGACGACAGGCCGGGGTACTTC
>NA|TRBV7-8|NA|TRBJ2-7|15
CASSLVAGSSYEQYF
TGTGCCAGCAGCTTAGTCGCAGGCAGCTCCTACGAGCAGTACTTC
>NA|TRBV5-1|NA|TRBJ2-2|20
CASGPRAWGSRQTNTGELFF
TGCGCCAGCGGGCCGCGGGCTTGGGGATCACGCCAGACCAACACCGGGGAGCTGTTTTTT
>NA|TRBV3-1|NA|TRBJ1-1|15
CASSHSGAGRTGAFF
TGTGCCAGCAGCCATTCGGGGGCGGGTAGGACTGGAGCTTTCTTT
>NA|TRBV27|few|TRBJ1-2|13
CASSLTALYGYTF
TGTGCCAGCAGTTTAACAGCCCTCTATGGCTACACCTTC
>TRBD2|TRBV29-1|NA|TRBJ2-1|14
CSVTGRGVDNEQFF
TGCAGCGTTACGGGGCGGGGGGTTGACAATGAGCAGTTCTTC
>NA|TRBV29-1|NA|TRBJ2-6|15
CSVGWVTSGANVLTF
TGCAGCGTTGGGTGGGTTACCTCTGGGGCCAACGTCCTGACTTTC
>NA|TRBV5-1|NA|TRBJ2-3|20
CASMRGSRTTYYLSTDTQYF
TGCGCCAGCATGAGGGGATCCCGGACTACTTACTACCTTAGCACAGATACGCAGTATTTT
>TRBD2|TRBV4-1|many|TRBJ2-7|13
CASSQVRGEEQYF
TGCGCCAGCAGCCAAGTTCGGGGGGAAGAGCAGTACTTC
>NA|TRBV7-8|NA|TRBJ2-5|15
CASSWRGQPQETQYF
TGTGCCAGCAGCTGGAGGGGACAGCCCCAAGAGACCCAGTACTTC
>NA|TRBV2|few|TRBJ1-1|14
CASSGGLSNTEAFF
TGTGCCAGCAGTGGGGGGCTCTCGAACACTGAAGCTTTCTTT
>TRBD1|TRBV5-4|NA|TRBJ1-1|14
CASSFGTENTEAFF
TGTGCCAGCAGCTTCGGGACAGAGAACACTGAAGCTTTCTTT
>NA|TRBV7-7|once|TRBJ2-5|14
CASSLGRLGETQYF
TGTGCTAGCAGCTTAGGCAGGTTGGGAGAGACCCAGTACTTC
>TRBD1|TRBV16|many|TRBJ1-1|15
CASSPLPGQGTEAFF
TGTGCCAGCAGCCCACTCCCGGGACAGGGCACTGAAGCTTTCTTT
>TRBD1|TRBV20-1|NA|TRBJ2-3|14
CSARDRGLVDTQYF
TGCAGTGCTAGAGACAGGGGGCTGGTGGATACGCAGTATTTT
>NA|TRBV2|few|TRBJ2-7|13
CASSEGRHYEQYF
TGTGCCAGCAGTGAGGGAAGGCACTACGAGCAGTACTTC
>NA|TRBV20-1|NA|TRBJ2-3|14
CSARDSEGTDTQYF
TGCAGTGCTAGAGATTCGGAGGGAACAGATACGCAGTATTTT
>NA|TRBV2|NA|TRBJ2-7|13
CASSPGPEDEQYF
TGTGCCAGCAGCCCAGGACCGGAGGACGAGCAGTACTTC
>NA|TRBV6-1|NA|TRBJ2-1|13
CATHGGGQMKQFF
TGTGCCACCCATGGGGGCGGGCAAATGAAGCAGTTCTTC
>NA|TRBV9|NA|TRBJ2-2|15
CASSEGVSNTGELFF
TGTGCCAGCAGCGAGGGGGTTTCGAACACCGGGGAGCTGTTTTTT
>NA|TRBV13|NA|TRBJ2-3|15
CASRETYTGTDTQYF
TGTGCCAGCAGGGAGACGTACACCGGCACAGATACGCAGTATTTT
>NA|TRBV5-1|many|TRBJ2-1|15
CASNRVGLSYNEQFF
TGCGCCAGCAATAGGGTGGGCCTCTCCTACAATGAGCAGTTCTTC
>NA|TRBV6-2/TRBV6-3|NA|TRBJ1-2|13
CANSGDFNYGYTF
TGTGCCAACTCCGGAGACTTTAACTATGGCTACACCTTC
>TRBD1|TRBV19|NA|TRBJ2-7|13
CATFTGVLYEQYF
TGTGCCACCTTCACAGGGGTCCTCTACGAGCAGTACTTC
>NA|TRBV19|NA|TRBJ1-5|13
CASSMDGNQPQHF
TGTGCCAGTAGTATGGACGGCAATCAGCCCCAGCATTTT
>TRBD1|TRBV11-1|NA|TRBJ2-1|14
CASNQGQAYNEQFF
TGTGCCAGCAACCAGGGACAGGCCTACAATGAGCAGTTCTTC